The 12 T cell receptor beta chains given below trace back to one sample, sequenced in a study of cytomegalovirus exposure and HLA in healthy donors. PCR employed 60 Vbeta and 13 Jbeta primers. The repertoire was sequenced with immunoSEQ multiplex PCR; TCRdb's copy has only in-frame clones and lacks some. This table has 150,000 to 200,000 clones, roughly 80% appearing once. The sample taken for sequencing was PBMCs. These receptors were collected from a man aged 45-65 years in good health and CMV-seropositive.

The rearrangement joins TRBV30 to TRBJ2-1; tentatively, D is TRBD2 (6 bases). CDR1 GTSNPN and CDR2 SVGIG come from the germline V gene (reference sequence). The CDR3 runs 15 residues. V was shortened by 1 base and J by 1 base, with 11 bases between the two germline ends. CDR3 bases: TGTGCCTGGAGTGGGGGGAGCGGGTCCTACAATGAGCAGTTCTTC. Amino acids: CAWSGGSGSYNEQFF.

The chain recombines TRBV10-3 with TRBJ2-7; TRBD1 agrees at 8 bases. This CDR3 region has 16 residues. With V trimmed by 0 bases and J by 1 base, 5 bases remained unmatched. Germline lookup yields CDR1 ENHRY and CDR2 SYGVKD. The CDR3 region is CAISESIGQGSYEQYF. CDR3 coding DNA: TGTGCCATCAGTGAGTCGATAGGACAGGGATCCTACGAGCAGTACTTC.

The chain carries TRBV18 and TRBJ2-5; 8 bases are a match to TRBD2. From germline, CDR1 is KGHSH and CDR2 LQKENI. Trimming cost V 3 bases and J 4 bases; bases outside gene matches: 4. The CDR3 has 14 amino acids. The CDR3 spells CASSPAGGVETQYF. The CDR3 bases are TGTGCCAGCTCACCTGCGGGGGGCGTAGAGACCCAGTACTTC.

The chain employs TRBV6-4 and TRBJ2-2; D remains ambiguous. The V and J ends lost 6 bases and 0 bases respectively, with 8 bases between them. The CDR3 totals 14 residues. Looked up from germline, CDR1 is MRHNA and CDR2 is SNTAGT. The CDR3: CASRQRPNTGELFF. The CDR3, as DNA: TGTGCCAGCAGACAGAGACCGAACACCGGGGAGCTGTTTTTT.

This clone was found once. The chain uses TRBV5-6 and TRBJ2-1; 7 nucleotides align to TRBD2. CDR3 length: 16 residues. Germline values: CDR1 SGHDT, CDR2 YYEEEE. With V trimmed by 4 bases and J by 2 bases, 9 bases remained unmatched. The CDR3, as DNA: TGTGCCAGCAGCCGGCCGGTGGGGGGGGCCTACAATGAGCAGTTCTTC. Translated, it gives CASSRPVGGAYNEQFF.

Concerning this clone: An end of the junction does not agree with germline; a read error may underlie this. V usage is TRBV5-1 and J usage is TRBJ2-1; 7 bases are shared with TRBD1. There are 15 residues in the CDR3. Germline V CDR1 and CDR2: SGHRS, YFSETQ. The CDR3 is CASSLVGGQRNEQFF. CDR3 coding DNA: TGTGCCAGCAGCTTGGTTGGGGGACAGCGCAATGAGCAGTTCTTC.

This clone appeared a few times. Here the CDR3 reads CASSLGRGQGFAKNIQYF. The CDR3 DNA follows: TGTGCCAGCAGCCTCGGGAGAGGACAGGGCTTCGCCAAAAACATTCAGTACTTC. The rearrangement joins TRBV13 to TRBJ2-4, with 8 positions matching TRBD1. The trim removed 5 bases at V and 1 base at J, leaving 13 bases unmatched. Germline CDR1 reads PRHDT; CDR2 reads FYEKMQ (reference sequence). CDR3 size: 18 residues.

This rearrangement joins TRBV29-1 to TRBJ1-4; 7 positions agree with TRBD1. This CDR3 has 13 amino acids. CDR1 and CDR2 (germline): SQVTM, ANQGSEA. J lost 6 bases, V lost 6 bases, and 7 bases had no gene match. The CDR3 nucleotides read TGCAGCGTCACCGGGACAGCCTATGAAAAACTGTTTTTT. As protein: CSVTGTAYEKLFF. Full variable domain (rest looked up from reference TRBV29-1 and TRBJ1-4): SAVISQKPSRDICQRGTSLTIQCQVDSQVTMMFWYRQQPGQSLTLIATANQGSEATYESGFVIDKFPISRPNLTFSTLTVSNMSPEDSSIYLCSVTGTAYEKLFFGSGTQLSVL.

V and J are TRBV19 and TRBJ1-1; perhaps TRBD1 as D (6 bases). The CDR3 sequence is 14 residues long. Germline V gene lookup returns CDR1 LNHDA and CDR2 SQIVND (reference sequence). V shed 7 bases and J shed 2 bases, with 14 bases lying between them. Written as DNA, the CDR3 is TGTGCCAGTACCACGACAGGAGCAAACACTGAAGCTTTCTTT. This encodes CASTTTGANTEAFF. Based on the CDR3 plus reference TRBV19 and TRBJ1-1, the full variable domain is DGGITQSPKYLFRKEGQNVTLSCEQNLNHDAMYWYRQDPGQGLRLIYYSQIVNDFQKGDIAEGYSVSREKKESFPLTVTSAQKNPTAFYLCASTTTGANTEAFFGQGTRLTVV.

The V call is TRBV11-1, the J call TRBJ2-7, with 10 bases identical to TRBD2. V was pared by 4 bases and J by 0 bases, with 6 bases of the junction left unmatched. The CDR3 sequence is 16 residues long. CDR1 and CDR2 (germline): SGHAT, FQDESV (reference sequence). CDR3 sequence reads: CASSYRTSGSSYEQYF. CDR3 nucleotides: TGTGCCAGCAGCTATAGGACTAGCGGAAGCTCCTACGAGCAGTACTTC.

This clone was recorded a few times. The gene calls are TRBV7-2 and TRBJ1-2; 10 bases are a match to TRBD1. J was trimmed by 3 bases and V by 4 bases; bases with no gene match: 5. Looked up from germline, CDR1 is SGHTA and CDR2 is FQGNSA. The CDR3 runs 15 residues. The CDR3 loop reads CASSSGQGVHYGYTF. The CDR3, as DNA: TGTGCCAGCAGCTCCGGACAGGGGGTACACTATGGCTACACCTTC.

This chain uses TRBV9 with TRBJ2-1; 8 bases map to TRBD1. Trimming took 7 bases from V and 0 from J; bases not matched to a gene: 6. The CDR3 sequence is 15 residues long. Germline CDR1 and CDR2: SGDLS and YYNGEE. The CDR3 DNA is TGTGCCAGCGGGCTGGGGACAGGCTCCTACAATGAGCAGTTCTTC. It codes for CASGLGTGSYNEQFF.